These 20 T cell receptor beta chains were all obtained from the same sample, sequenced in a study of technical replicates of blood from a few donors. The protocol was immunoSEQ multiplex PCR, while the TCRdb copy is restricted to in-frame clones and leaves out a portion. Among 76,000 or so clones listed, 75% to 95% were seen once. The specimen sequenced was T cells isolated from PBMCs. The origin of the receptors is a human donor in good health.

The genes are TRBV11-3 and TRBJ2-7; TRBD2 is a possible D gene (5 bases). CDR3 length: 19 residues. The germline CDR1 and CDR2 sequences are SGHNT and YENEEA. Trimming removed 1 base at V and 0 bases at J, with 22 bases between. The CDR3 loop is CASSLGGFSPGRGSYEQYF. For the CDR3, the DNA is TGTGCCAGCAGCTTAGGAGGGTTTAGCCCGGGTCGGGGCTCCTACGAGCAGTACTTC.

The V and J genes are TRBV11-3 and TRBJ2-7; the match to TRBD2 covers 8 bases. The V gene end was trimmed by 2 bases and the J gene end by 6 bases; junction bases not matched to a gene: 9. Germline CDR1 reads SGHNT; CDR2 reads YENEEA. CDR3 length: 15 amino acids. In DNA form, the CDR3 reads TGTGCCAGCAGCTTAATCCTAGCGGGCACGGGCGAGCAGTACTTC. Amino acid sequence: CASSLILAGTGEQYF.

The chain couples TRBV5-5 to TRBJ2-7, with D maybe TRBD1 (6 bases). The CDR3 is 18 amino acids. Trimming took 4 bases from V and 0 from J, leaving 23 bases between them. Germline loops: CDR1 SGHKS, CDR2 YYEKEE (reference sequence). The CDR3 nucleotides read TGTGCCAGCAGCCTGGCGTCGTTATTCCGGGACACCTCCTACGAGCAGTACTTC. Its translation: CASSLASLFRDTSYEQYF.

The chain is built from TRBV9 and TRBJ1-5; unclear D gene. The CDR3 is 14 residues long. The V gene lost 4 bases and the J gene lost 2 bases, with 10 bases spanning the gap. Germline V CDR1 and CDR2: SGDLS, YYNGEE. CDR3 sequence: CASSPAGGNQPQHF. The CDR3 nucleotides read TGTGCCAGCAGCCCCGCCGGAGGCAATCAGCCCCAGCATTTT.

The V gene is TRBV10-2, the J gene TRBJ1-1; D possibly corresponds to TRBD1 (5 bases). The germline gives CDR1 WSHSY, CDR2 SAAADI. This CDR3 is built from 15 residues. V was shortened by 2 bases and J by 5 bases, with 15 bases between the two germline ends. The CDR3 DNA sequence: TGCGCCAGCAGTGAGCTCCCGTTGGGGGGAACTGAAGCTTTCTTT. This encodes CASSELPLGGTEAFF.

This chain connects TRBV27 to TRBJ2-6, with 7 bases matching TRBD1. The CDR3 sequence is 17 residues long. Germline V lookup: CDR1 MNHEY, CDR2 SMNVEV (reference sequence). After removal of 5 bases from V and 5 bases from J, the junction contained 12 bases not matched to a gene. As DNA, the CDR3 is TGTGCCAGCAGTACAAACGGACAGGCCCTCTGGGCCAACGTCCTGACTTTC. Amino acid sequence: CASSTNGQALWANVLTF.

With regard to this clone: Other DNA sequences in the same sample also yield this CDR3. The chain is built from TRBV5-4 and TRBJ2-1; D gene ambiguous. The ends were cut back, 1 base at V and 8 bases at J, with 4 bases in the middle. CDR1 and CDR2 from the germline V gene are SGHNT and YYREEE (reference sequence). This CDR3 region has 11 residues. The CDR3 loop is CASSLIDEQFF. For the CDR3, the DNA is TGTGCCAGCAGCTTGATCGATGAGCAGTTCTTC.

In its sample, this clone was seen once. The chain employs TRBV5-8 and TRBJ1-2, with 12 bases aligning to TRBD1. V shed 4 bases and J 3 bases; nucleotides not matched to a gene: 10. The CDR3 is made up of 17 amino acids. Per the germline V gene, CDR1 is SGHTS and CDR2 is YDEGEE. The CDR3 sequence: CASSLVGGQGADYGYTF. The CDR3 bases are TGTGCCAGCAGCCTGGTTGGGGGACAGGGGGCTGACTATGGCTACACCTTC.

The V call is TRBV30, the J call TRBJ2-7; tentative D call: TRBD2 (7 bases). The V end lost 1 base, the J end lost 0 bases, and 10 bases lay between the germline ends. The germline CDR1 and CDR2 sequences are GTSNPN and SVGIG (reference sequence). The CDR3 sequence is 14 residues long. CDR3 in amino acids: CAWSGGGPSYEQYF. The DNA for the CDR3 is TGTGCCTGGAGTGGGGGGGGGCCCTCCTACGAGCAGTACTTC.

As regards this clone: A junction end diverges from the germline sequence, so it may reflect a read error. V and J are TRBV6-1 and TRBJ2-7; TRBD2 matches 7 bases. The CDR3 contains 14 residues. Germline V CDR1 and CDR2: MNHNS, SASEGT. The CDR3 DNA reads TGTGCCAGCAGTGAAGGTAACATGGCGGGGGATGATGTCTTC. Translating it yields CASSEGNMAGDDVF.

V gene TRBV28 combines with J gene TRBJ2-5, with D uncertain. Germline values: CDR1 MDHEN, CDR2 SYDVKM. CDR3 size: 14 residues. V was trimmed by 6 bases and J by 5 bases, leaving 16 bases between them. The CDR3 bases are TGTGCCAGCAGGCTAACCGCGCTATCGGAGACCCAGTACTTC. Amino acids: CASRLTALSETQYF.

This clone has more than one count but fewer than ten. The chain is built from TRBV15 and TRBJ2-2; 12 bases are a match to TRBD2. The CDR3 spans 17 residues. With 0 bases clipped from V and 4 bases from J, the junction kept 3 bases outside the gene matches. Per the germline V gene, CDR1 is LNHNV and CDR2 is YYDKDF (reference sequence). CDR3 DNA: TGTGCCACCAGCAGAGACAGGACTAGCGGGACCACCGGGGAGCTGTTTTTT. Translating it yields CATSRDRTSGTTGELFF.

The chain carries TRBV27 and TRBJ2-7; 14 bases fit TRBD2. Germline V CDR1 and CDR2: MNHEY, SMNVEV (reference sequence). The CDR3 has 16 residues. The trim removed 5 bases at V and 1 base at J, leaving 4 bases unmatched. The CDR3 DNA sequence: TGTGCCAGCAGTCCTGGGACTAGCGGGAGATCCTACGAGCAGTACTTC. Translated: CASSPGTSGRSYEQYF.

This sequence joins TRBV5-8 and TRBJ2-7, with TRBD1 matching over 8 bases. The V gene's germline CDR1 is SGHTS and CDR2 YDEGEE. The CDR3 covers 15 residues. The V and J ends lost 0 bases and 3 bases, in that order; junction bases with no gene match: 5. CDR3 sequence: CASSLDTGGFYEQYF. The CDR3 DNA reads TGTGCCAGCAGCTTGGACACAGGGGGTTTCTACGAGCAGTACTTC. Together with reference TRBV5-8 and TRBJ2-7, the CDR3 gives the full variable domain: EAGVTQSPTHLIKTRGQQATLRCSPISGHTSVYWYQQALGLGLQFLLWYDEGEERNRGNFPPRFSGRQFPNYSSELNVNALELEDSALYLCASSLDTGGFYEQYFGPGTRLTVT.

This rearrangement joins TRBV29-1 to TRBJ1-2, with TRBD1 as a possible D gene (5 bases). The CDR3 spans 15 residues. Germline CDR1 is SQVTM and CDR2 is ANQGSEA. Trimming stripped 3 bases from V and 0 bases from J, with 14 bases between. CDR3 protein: CSVDSNGRANYGYTF. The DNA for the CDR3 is TGCAGCGTTGATAGTAATGGCAGGGCTAACTATGGCTACACCTTC.

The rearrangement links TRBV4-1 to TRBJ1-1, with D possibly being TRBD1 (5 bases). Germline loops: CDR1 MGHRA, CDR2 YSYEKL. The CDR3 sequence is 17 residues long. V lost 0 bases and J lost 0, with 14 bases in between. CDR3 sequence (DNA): TGCGCCAGCAGCCAAGAGGGGAAGGGGCACATGAACACTGAAGCTTTCTTT. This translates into CASSQEGKGHMNTEAFF.

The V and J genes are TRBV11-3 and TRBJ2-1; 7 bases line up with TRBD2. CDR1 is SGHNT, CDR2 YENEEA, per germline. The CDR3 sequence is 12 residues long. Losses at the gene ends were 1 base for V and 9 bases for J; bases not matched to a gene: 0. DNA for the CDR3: TGTGCCAGCAGCTTAGGGGAGGGTGAGCAGTTCTTC. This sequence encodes CASSLGEGEQFF.

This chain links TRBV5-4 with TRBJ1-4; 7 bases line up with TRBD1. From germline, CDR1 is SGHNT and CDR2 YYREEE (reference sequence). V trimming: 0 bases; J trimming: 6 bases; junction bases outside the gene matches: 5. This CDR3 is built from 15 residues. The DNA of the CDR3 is TGTGCCAGCAGCTTGGCTGGGACAGCTGATGAAAAACTGTTTTTT. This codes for CASSLAGTADEKLFF.

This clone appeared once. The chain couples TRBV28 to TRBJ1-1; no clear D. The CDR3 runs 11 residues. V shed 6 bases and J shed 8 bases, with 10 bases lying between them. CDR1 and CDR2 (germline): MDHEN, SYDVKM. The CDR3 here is CASSRIWEAFF. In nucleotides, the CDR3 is TGTGCCAGCAGCAGGATTTGGGAAGCTTTCTTT. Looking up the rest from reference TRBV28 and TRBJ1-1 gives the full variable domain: DVKVTQSSRYLVKRTGEKVFLECVQDMDHENMFWYRQDPGLGLRLIYFSYDVKMKEKGDIPEGYSVSREKKERFSLILESASTNQTSMYLCASSRIWEAFFGQGTRLTVV.

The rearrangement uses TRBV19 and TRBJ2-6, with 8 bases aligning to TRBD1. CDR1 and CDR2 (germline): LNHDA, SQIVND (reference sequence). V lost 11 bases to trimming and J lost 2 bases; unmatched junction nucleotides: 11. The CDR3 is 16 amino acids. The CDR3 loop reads CAGKKAGGAGANVLTF. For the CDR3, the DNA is TGTGCCGGAAAAAAAGCAGGGGGCGCTGGGGCCAACGTCCTGACTTTC.